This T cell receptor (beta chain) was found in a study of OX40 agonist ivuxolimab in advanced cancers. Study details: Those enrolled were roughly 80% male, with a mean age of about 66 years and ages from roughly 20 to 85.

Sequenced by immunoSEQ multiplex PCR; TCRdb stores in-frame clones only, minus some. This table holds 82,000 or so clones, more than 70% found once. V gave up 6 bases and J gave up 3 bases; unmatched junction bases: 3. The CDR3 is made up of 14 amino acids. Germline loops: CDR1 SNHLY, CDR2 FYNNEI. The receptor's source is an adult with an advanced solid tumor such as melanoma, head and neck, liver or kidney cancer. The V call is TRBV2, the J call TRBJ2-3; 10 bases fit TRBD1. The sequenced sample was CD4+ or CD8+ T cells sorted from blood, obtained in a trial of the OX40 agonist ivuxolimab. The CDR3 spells CASRDRGGTDTQYF. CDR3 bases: TGTGCCAGCAGGGACAGGGGGGGGACAGATACGCAGTATTTT.